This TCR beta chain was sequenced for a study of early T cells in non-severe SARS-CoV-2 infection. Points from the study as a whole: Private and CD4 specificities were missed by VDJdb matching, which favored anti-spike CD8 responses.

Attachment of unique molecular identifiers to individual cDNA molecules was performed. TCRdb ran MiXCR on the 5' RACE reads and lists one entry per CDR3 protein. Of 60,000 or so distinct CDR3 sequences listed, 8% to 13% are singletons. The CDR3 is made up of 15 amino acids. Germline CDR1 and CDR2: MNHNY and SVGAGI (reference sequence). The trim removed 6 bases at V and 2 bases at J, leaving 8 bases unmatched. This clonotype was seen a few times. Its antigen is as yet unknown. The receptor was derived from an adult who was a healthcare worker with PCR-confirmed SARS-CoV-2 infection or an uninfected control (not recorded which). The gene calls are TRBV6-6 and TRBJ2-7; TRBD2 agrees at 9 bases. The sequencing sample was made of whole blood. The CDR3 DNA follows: TGTGCCAGCAGAGCTACCGCTAGCGGGACCTACGAGCAGTACTTC. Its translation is CASRATASGTYEQYF.